Listed here are 7 T cell receptor beta chains from one sample, sequenced in a study of graft-versus-host responses after intestinal transplantation. Produced via immunoSEQ multiplex PCR; TCRdb's table is partial and in-frame only. The data show about 120,000 clones, 75% to 95% seen once. What these receptors recognize is not known. The source material was unstimulated CD4+ T cells sorted from spleen or lymph node cells, sampled before intestinal transplant. The receptors were sampled from a human donor who received an intestinal transplant.

This rearrangement joins TRBV6-5 to TRBJ2-1, with D tentatively TRBD1 (6 bases). Germline values: CDR1 MNHEY, CDR2 SVGAGI. The CDR3 length is 15 residues. V was pared by 2 bases and J by 0 bases, with 8 bases between. The CDR3 coding sequence is TGTGCCAGCAGTTACGACAGGAGCTCCTACAATGAGCAGTTCTTC. Residues: CASSYDRSSYNEQFF.

This clone was observed once. Additional DNA sequences in this sample encode the identical CDR3. The chain is built from TRBV7-3 and TRBJ2-2; 8 bases fit TRBD1. Unmatched junction bases numbered 2, after V lost 3 bases and J lost 5 bases. This CDR3 is 14 amino acids long. The germline V gene has CDR1 SGHTA and CDR2 FQGTGA. The DNA of the CDR3 is TGTGCCAGCAGCTTGACAGGGGTGACCGGGGAGCTGTTTTTT. It codes for CASSLTGVTGELFF. Using reference TRBV7-3 and TRBJ2-2 for the parts outside the CDR3, the full variable domain is GAGVSQTPSNKVTEKGKYVELRCDPISGHTALYWYRQSLGQGPEFLIYFQGTGAADDSGLPNDRFFAVRPEGSVSTLKIQRTERGDSAVYLCASSLTGVTGELFFGEGSRLTVL.

The CDR3, as DNA: TGTGCCAGCAGTTATAGTCGGGGGGCCTACGAGCAGTACTTC. As protein: CASSYSRGAYEQYF. The V and J genes are TRBV6-5 and TRBJ2-7; TRBD2 agrees at 7 bases. The length of the CDR3 is 14 residues. Germline CDR1 MNHEY, CDR2 SVGAGI. With V trimmed by 3 bases and J by 2 bases, 4 bases remained unmatched.

The chain has TRBV18 and TRBJ2-3; D unclear. Germline V gene sequence: CDR1 KGHSH, CDR2 LQKENI. V gave up 5 bases and J gave up 2 bases, with 5 bases separating them. The CDR3 length is 12 residues. Here the CDR3 DNA reads TGTGCCAGCTCAACTTCCACAGATACGCAGTATTTT. Its protein is CASSTSTDTQYF. The full variable domain, rest sourced from reference TRBV18 and TRBJ2-3, is NAGVMQNPRHLVRRRGQEARLRCSPMKGHSHVYWYRQLPEEGLKFMVYLQKENIIDESGMPKERFSAEFPKEGPSILRIQQVVRGDSAAYFCASSTSTDTQYFGPGTRLTVL.

CDR3: CASSEDRGPTRRDEQFF. The DNA for the CDR3 is TGTGCCAGCAGTGAAGATAGGGGCCCGACTAGGCGAGATGAGCAGTTCTTC. The genes are TRBV2 and TRBJ2-1, with D perhaps TRBD2 (6 bases). Between the trimmed V and J ends, which lost 1 base and 8 bases, there was a span of 21 bases. CDR1 and CDR2 from the germline V gene are SNHLY and FYNNEI. The CDR3 spans 17 residues.

This chain joins TRBV5-4 and TRBJ2-5, with 7 bases fitting TRBD1. The CDR3 is 14 amino acids. CDR1 is SGHNT and CDR2 is YYREEE in the germline V gene (reference sequence). Unmatched junction bases numbered 7, after V lost 3 bases and J lost 5 bases. The CDR3 loop reads CASSSTGLTETQYF. The CDR3 nucleotides read TGTGCCAGCAGCTCGACAGGGCTGACGGAGACCCAGTACTTC.

The CDR3 bases are TGCAGCGTTGAAGACAGGGGCCGCTCGGGAACAGCGGGATTCAATGAGCAGTTCTTC. The encoded protein is CSVEDRGRSGTAGFNEQFF. This chain joins TRBV29-1 and TRBJ2-1; possibly TRBD2 for D (7 bases). The CDR3 totals 19 residues. Looked up from germline, CDR1 is SQVTM and CDR2 is ANQGSEA. The V and J ends lost 0 bases and 6 bases respectively, with 27 bases between them.